These 19 T cell receptor beta chains share one sample of origin, sequenced in a study of PD-1 blockade in classical Hodgkin lymphoma. Each patient experienced a relapse that followed autologous stem cell transplantation, and brentuximab vedotin exposure varied. Only in-frame clones appear in the TCRdb table, and some are missing; sequencing was by immunoSEQ multiplex PCR. The sample has about 84,000 clones, about 89% seen once. The sample was peripheral blood mononuclear cells (PBMCs), taken at baseline. These receptors were collected from a human donor with classical Hodgkin lymphoma.

The rearrangement joins TRBV11-3 to TRBJ1-1; D unresolved. The ends were cut back, 1 base at V and 1 base at J, with 10 bases in the middle. The CDR3 contains 15 residues. CDR1 is SGHNT, CDR2 YENEEA, per germline. CDR3 DNA sequence: TGTGCCAGCAGCTTAGGGTTAGGGCGGAACACTGAAGCTTTCTTT. Amino acid sequence: CASSLGLGRNTEAFF.

This clone appeared many times. The CDR3 protein is CASSFSGSGTYNEQFF. The CDR3, as DNA: TGTGCCAGCAGTTTCTCCGGAAGCGGCACGTACAATGAGCAGTTCTTC. The rearrangement links TRBV27 to TRBJ2-1; perhaps TRBD2 as D (5 bases). Trimming removed 3 bases at V and 4 bases at J, with 16 bases between. Per the germline V gene, CDR1 is MNHEY and CDR2 is SMNVEV (reference sequence). This CDR3 region has 16 residues.

This chain links TRBV7-2 with TRBJ2-1; TRBD1 matches 7 bases. V lost 4 bases to trimming and J lost 8 bases; unmatched junction nucleotides: 5. The CDR3 is 13 residues long. CDR1 is SGHTA, CDR2 FQGNSA, per germline. For the CDR3, the DNA is TGTGCCAGCAGCTCGGGACAGACGTATGAGCAGTTCTTC. The encoded protein is CASSSGQTYEQFF.

This chain links TRBV4-3 with TRBJ2-1; 9 nucleotides agree with TRBD1. Germline lookup yields CDR1 LGHNA and CDR2 YSLEER. This CDR3 has 14 residues. V was clipped by 8 bases and J by 7 bases; unmatched bases: 9. The chain's CDR3 is CASRPDRGGNEQFF. The CDR3 nucleotides read TGCGCCAGCCGCCCGGACAGGGGTGGTAATGAGCAGTTCTTC.

Remarks on this clone: An end of the junction differs from the germline gene, which may be a read error. The chain couples TRBV7-7 to TRBJ2-2; 7 bases align to TRBD2. Looked up from germline, CDR1 is SSHAT and CDR2 is FNYEAQ (reference sequence). The CDR3 covers 14 residues. The CDR3 DNA reads TGTGCTAGCAGACCAAGCGTAGCGGGCGGGGAGCTGTTTTTT. Translation gives CASRPSVAGGELFF.

The J gene is TRBJ1-2, the V gene TRBV4-1; 8 bases are a match to TRBD1. Germline V gene sequence: CDR1 MGHRA, CDR2 YSYEKL. The CDR3 totals 16 residues. The trim removed 3 bases at V and 5 bases at J, leaving 11 bases unmatched. The CDR3 nucleotides are TGCGCCAGCAGCCATGGTAGTCGGACAGGGAGTTATGGCTACACCTTC. Protein: CASSHGSRTGSYGYTF.

This sequence joins TRBV7-9 and TRBJ1-1, with a tentative D call TRBD1 (5 bases). The V end lost 5 bases, the J end lost 4 bases, and 8 bases lay between the germline ends. Germline CDR1 is SEHNR and CDR2 is FQNEAQ (reference sequence). CDR3 length equals 12 residues. CDR3 protein: CASSRQLTEAFF. The CDR3 DNA is TGTGCCAGCAGCAGACAGCTCACTGAAGCTTTCTTT.

This sequence joins TRBV5-1 and TRBJ2-7; possible D gene TRBD2, 5 bases. This CDR3 is 15 amino acids long. Deletions cut 0 bases from V and 3 bases from J, with 13 bases between. Germline lookup yields CDR1 SGHRS and CDR2 YFSETQ. The chain's CDR3 is CASSLERDVGYEQYF. The CDR3 DNA sequence: TGCGCCAGCAGCTTGGAGAGGGATGTGGGCTACGAGCAGTACTTC.

This sequence joins TRBV10-1 and TRBJ2-5; the D gene is possibly TRBD2 (6 bases). V gave up 6 bases and J gave up 7 bases, with 9 bases separating them. The length of the CDR3 is 11 residues. Per germline, CDR1 WNHNN and CDR2 SYGVQD (reference sequence). In nucleotides, the CDR3 is TGCGCCAGCAGCGCCGGGGGGACCCAGTACTTC. Its protein is CASSAGGTQYF.

This chain joins TRBV6-5 and TRBJ1-3; D gene ambiguous. Trimming took off 0 bases at V and 3 bases at J, with 9 bases between the two ends. Germline V lookup: CDR1 MNHEY, CDR2 SVGAGI. This CDR3 contains 15 residues. The CDR3 here is CASSYSAGVGNTIYF. CDR3 DNA: TGTGCCAGCAGTTACTCGGCCGGGGTTGGAAACACCATATATTTT.

The J gene is TRBJ1-5, the V gene TRBV5-1, with TRBD1 matching over 7 bases. The CDR3 spans 13 residues. From germline, CDR1 is SGHRS and CDR2 YFSETQ. Trimming at V came to 3 bases and at J to 6 bases, leaving 3 bases not matched to a gene. The CDR3: CASSYSGGQPQHF. The CDR3 DNA follows: TGCGCCAGCAGCTACTCAGGGGGTCAGCCCCAGCATTTT.

The sample holds one count of this clone. The chain is built from TRBV5-6 and TRBJ2-3; TRBD1 agrees at 11 bases. CDR1 is SGHDT, CDR2 YYEEEE, per germline. The CDR3 sequence is 18 residues long. Unmatched junction bases numbered 9, after V lost 0 bases and J lost 3 bases. CDR3 DNA sequence: TGTGCCAGCAGCTTGGCCTGGGGACAGGGGGTAGTTACAGATACGCAGTATTTT. Residues: CASSLAWGQGVVTDTQYF.

V gene TRBV19 combines with J gene TRBJ2-3, with D tentatively TRBD1 (6 bases). Looked up from germline, CDR1 is LNHDA and CDR2 is SQIVND (reference sequence). This CDR3 is built from 15 residues. V lost 1 base, J lost 2 bases, and 10 bases lay in between. The DNA for the CDR3 is TGTGCCAGTAGTATAGGGACAGAACTCACAGATACGCAGTATTTT. As protein: CASSIGTELTDTQYF.

This clone was seen only once. V and J are TRBV25-1 and TRBJ1-1, with 7 bases lining up with TRBD1. Germline V gene lookup returns CDR1 MGHDK and CDR2 SYGVNS. This CDR3 is built from 14 residues. The trim removed 6 bases at V and 1 base at J, leaving 5 bases unmatched. The CDR3 DNA sequence: TGTGCCAGCAGAGAGACAGGGAGGAACACTGAAGCTTTCTTT. The encoded protein is CASRETGRNTEAFF.

V is TRBV11-2 and J is TRBJ2-7, with 8 bases that match TRBD2. The CDR3 loop spans 15 amino acids. V was clipped by 3 bases and J by 1 base; unmatched bases: 5. CDR1 SGHAT and CDR2 FQNNGV come from the germline V gene. The CDR3 nucleotides are TGTGCCAGCAGCTTGGGTACGGGGGGGTCCTACGAGCAGTACTTC. Translated, it gives CASSLGTGGSYEQYF.

The chain is built from TRBV10-3 and TRBJ1-2; tentative D call: TRBD1 (5 bases). From germline, CDR1 is ENHRY and CDR2 SYGVKD. This CDR3 is built from 13 residues. V was cut by 3 bases and J by 6 bases, with 11 bases left in between. The CDR3 loop is CAISDPLGHGYTF. The CDR3 DNA reads TGTGCCATCAGTGATCCCCTGGGGCATGGCTACACCTTC.

V and J are TRBV5-8 and TRBJ1-4; 10 bases align to TRBD1. Germline V gene sequence: CDR1 SGHTS, CDR2 YDEGEE. J was trimmed by 8 bases and V by 4 bases; bases with no gene match: 8. The CDR3 length is 15 residues. The chain's CDR3 is CASSHDRGRREKLFF. CDR3 coding DNA: TGTGCCAGCAGCCACGACAGGGGGCGCAGGGAAAAACTGTTTTTT. Looking up the rest from reference TRBV5-8 and TRBJ1-4 gives the full variable domain: EAGVTQSPTHLIKTRGQQATLRCSPISGHTSVYWYQQALGLGLQFLLWYDEGEERNRGNFPPRFSGRQFPNYSSELNVNALELEDSALYLCASSHDRGRREKLFFGSGTQLSVL.

The rearrangement joins TRBV5-6 to TRBJ2-7; tentatively, D is TRBD2 (7 bases). V lost 2 bases and J 5 bases, leaving 14 bases between the germline ends. The CDR3 loop spans 14 amino acids. In germline, CDR1 is SGHDT, CDR2 YYEEEE. The CDR3 protein is CASSLLGGANEQYF. CDR3 bases: TGTGCCAGCAGCTTATTAGGGGGGGCCAACGAGCAGTACTTC.

The CDR3 DNA is TGTGCCAGCAGTATAACGTCCTTCCAGGGGGAAGGGCAGTTCTTC. Translated: CASSITSFQGEGQFF. J is TRBJ2-1 and V is TRBV28; TRBD1 agrees at 7 bases. The CDR3 extends over 15 amino acids. Looked up from germline, CDR1 is MDHEN and CDR2 is SYDVKM. V lost 5 bases, J lost 12 bases, and 16 bases stayed unmatched.